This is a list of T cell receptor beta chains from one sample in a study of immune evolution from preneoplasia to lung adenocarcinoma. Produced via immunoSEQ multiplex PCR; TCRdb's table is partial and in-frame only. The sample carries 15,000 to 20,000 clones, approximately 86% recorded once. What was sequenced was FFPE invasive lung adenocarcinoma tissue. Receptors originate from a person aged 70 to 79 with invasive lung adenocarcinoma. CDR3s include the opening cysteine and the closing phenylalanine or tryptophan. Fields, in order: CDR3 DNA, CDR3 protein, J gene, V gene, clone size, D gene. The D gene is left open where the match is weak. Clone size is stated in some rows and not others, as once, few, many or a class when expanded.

CDR3 DNA: TGCGCCAGCAGCTTGGACGGGTCGGTTACTGAAGCTTTCTTT; CDR3 protein: CASSLDGSVTEAFF; J gene: TRBJ1-1; V gene: TRBV5-1; clone size: -; D gene: -
CDR3 DNA: TGTGCCAGCAGCCCTCCCCGGGCCTACAATGAGCAGTTCTTC; CDR3 protein: CASSPPRAYNEQFF; J gene: TRBJ2-1; V gene: TRBV2; clone size: medium-sized; D gene: -
CDR3 DNA: TGTGCCAGCAGCTCTGCTCTAGCGGGAACCGGGGAGCTGTTTTTT; CDR3 protein: CASSSALAGTGELFF; J gene: TRBJ2-2; V gene: TRBV7-3; clone size: -; D gene: TRBD2
CDR3 DNA: TGTGCCAGCACTCAGAGACAGGGCCAAGAGACCCAGTACTTC; CDR3 protein: CASTQRQGQETQYF; J gene: TRBJ2-5; V gene: TRBV25-1; clone size: -; D gene: TRBD1
CDR3 DNA: TGTGCCAGTAGTCAGGGACGGAGCACTGAAGCTTTCTTT; CDR3 protein: CASSQGRSTEAFF; J gene: TRBJ1-1; V gene: TRBV19; clone size: -; D gene: -
CDR3 DNA: TGTGCCAGTAGTATAGATGGGACAGGTGAGCAGTACTTC; CDR3 protein: CASSIDGTGEQYF; J gene: TRBJ2-7; V gene: TRBV19; clone size: -; D gene: TRBD1
CDR3 DNA: TGCGCCAGCAGCTTGGCCAGCGCGACACGCTCTGGAAACACCATATATTTT; CDR3 protein: CASSLASATRSGNTIYF; J gene: TRBJ1-3; V gene: TRBV5-1; clone size: -; D gene: -
CDR3 DNA: TGCAGCGTTGAAGAGGGACGTAGTACCGGGGAGCTGTTTTTT; CDR3 protein: CSVEEGRSTGELFF; J gene: TRBJ2-2; V gene: TRBV29-1; clone size: -; D gene: -
CDR3 DNA: TGTGCCAGCAGCCCCCGGGCAGCGAACGGGGCCAACGTCCTGACTTTC; CDR3 protein: CASSPRAANGANVLTF; J gene: TRBJ2-6; V gene: TRBV5-4; clone size: -; D gene: -
CDR3 DNA: TGTGCCTGGAGGATCACCGGGGAGCTGTTTTTT; CDR3 protein: CAWRITGELFF; J gene: TRBJ2-2; V gene: TRBV30; clone size: -; D gene: -
CDR3 DNA: TGTGCCAGCAGCTTAAGGGGAACTAGCCCCTACAATGAGCAGTTCTTC; CDR3 protein: CASSLRGTSPYNEQFF; J gene: TRBJ2-1; V gene: TRBV7-6; clone size: -; D gene: -
CDR3 DNA: TGTGCCAGTAGTGGGGGACAGGCCTACAATGAGCAGTTCTTC; CDR3 protein: CASSGGQAYNEQFF; J gene: TRBJ2-1; V gene: TRBV19; clone size: -; D gene: TRBD1
CDR3 DNA: TGCGCCAGCAGCTTGGCGGCAGGCAGCATGAACACTGAAGCTTTCTTT; CDR3 protein: CASSLAAGSMNTEAFF; J gene: TRBJ1-1; V gene: TRBV5-1; clone size: few; D gene: -
CDR3 DNA: TGTGCCAGCAGTCCCTGGACAGGGAAAACCGGGGAGCTGTTTTTT; CDR3 protein: CASSPWTGKTGELFF; J gene: TRBJ2-2; V gene: TRBV28; clone size: -; D gene: TRBD1
CDR3 DNA: TGTGCCAGCAGTTTGTGGGATACGGTTGGCTACACCTTC; CDR3 protein: CASSLWDTVGYTF; J gene: TRBJ1-2; V gene: TRBV28; clone size: -; D gene: -
CDR3 DNA: TGCGCCAGCGCCTCGGATGAGACCCAGTACTTC; CDR3 protein: CASASDETQYF; J gene: TRBJ2-5; V gene: TRBV5-1; clone size: -; D gene: -
CDR3 DNA: TGTGCCAGCACACCGGGACAGTACATGAACACTGAAGCTTTCTTT; CDR3 protein: CASTPGQYMNTEAFF; J gene: TRBJ1-1; V gene: TRBV19; clone size: -; D gene: TRBD1
CDR3 DNA: TGCGCCAGCAGCTTGGGGGTGGGCGGGGATTACAATGAGCAGTTCTTC; CDR3 protein: CASSLGVGGDYNEQFF; J gene: TRBJ2-1; V gene: TRBV5-1; clone size: -; D gene: -
CDR3 DNA: TGCGCCAGCAGCCAAGATAGGGGGCACTCTGGAAACACCATATATTTT; CDR3 protein: CASSQDRGHSGNTIYF; J gene: TRBJ1-3; V gene: TRBV4-1; clone size: -; D gene: TRBD1
CDR3 DNA: TGTGCCAGCAGTGAAGAATGGGTGTTCTCCTACGAGCAGTACTTC; CDR3 protein: CASSEEWVFSYEQYF; J gene: TRBJ2-7; V gene: TRBV6-1; clone size: -; D gene: -
CDR3 DNA: TGCGCCAGCAGCCAAGAGGGGTCAGGGAGACAGCCCCAGCATTTT; CDR3 protein: CASSQEGSGRQPQHF; J gene: TRBJ1-5; V gene: TRBV4-1; clone size: -; D gene: -
CDR3 DNA: TGTGCCAGCAGCACCACGAGGGGCCGCCGGGACAATGAGCAGTTCTTC; CDR3 protein: CASSTTRGRRDNEQFF; J gene: TRBJ2-1; V gene: TRBV7-9; clone size: -; D gene: -
CDR3 DNA: TGTGCCAGCAGCGGAATGAGCTCCTACAATGAGCAGTTCTTC; CDR3 protein: CASSGMSSYNEQFF; J gene: TRBJ2-1; V gene: TRBV28; clone size: -; D gene: -
CDR3 DNA: TGTGCCAGCAGTTTTTACAGGGTCTACAATGAGCAGTTCTTC; CDR3 protein: CASSFYRVYNEQFF; J gene: TRBJ2-1; V gene: TRBV27; clone size: few; D gene: -
CDR3 DNA: TGCGCCAGCAGCTTGGTGGACAGGGAGAATGAAAAACTGTTTTTT; CDR3 protein: CASSLVDRENEKLFF; J gene: TRBJ1-4; V gene: TRBV5-1; clone size: few; D gene: TRBD1
CDR3 DNA: TGTGCCAGCGTGATGACCGGGGAGCTGTTTTTT; CDR3 protein: CASVMTGELFF; J gene: TRBJ2-2; V gene: TRBV6-6; clone size: few; D gene: -
CDR3 DNA: TGTGCCAGCAACGCAAAAAACAGGAGAGGGGTCTACGAGCAGTACTTC; CDR3 protein: CASNAKNRRGVYEQYF; J gene: TRBJ2-7; V gene: TRBV28; clone size: -; D gene: -
CDR3 DNA: TGTGCCACCAGCAGAGGTCGGGTGAACTCCTACAATGAGCAGTTCTTC; CDR3 protein: CATSRGRVNSYNEQFF; J gene: TRBJ2-1; V gene: TRBV15; clone size: -; D gene: -
CDR3 DNA: TGTGCCAGCACTCTTTCAGTAATCTCTGGAAACACCATATATTTT; CDR3 protein: CASTLSVISGNTIYF; J gene: TRBJ1-3; V gene: TRBV28; clone size: -; D gene: -
CDR3 DNA: TGTGCCAGCAGCTTAGAGACTAGCGGGGGGGAGACCCAGTACTTC; CDR3 protein: CASSLETSGGETQYF; J gene: TRBJ2-5; V gene: TRBV7-8; clone size: -; D gene: TRBD2
CDR3 DNA: TGTGCCAGCTCACCTCGGGACACCGATGAAAAACTGTTTTTT; CDR3 protein: CASSPRDTDEKLFF; J gene: TRBJ1-4; V gene: TRBV18; clone size: -; D gene: -
CDR3 DNA: TGTGCCACCAGCACAGACAGGGTGAATGAGCAGTTCTTC; CDR3 protein: CATSTDRVNEQFF; J gene: TRBJ2-1; V gene: TRBV15; clone size: once; D gene: TRBD1
CDR3 DNA: TGTGCCAGCTCACAGGGACAGGCCCTTGTAAGCAATCAGCCCCAGCATTTT; CDR3 protein: CASSQGQALVSNQPQHF; J gene: TRBJ1-5; V gene: TRBV18; clone size: -; D gene: TRBD1
CDR3 DNA: TGTGCCAGCGTGGCACGGGATGCCCATGGCTACACCTTC; CDR3 protein: CASVARDAHGYTF; J gene: TRBJ1-2; V gene: TRBV6-6; clone size: -; D gene: -
CDR3 DNA: TGTGCCAGTAGGAGGAACACTGAAGCTTTCTTT; CDR3 protein: CASRRNTEAFF; J gene: TRBJ1-1; V gene: TRBV19; clone size: -; D gene: -
CDR3 DNA: TGTGCCAGCAGTCCCCTTGAGACCCAGTACTTC; CDR3 protein: CASSPLETQYF; J gene: TRBJ2-5; V gene: TRBV6-1; clone size: few; D gene: -
CDR3 DNA: TGCAGCGTGATGGGACAGACCCATGGCTACACCTTC; CDR3 protein: CSVMGQTHGYTF; J gene: TRBJ1-2; V gene: TRBV29-1; clone size: -; D gene: TRBD1
CDR3 DNA: TGTGCCAGCAGTCAGCGCCGGGGGACAGACCAAGAGACCCAGTACTTC; CDR3 protein: CASSQRRGTDQETQYF; J gene: TRBJ2-5; V gene: TRBV6-6; clone size: once; D gene: -
CDR3 DNA: TGTGCCAGCAGCCAACAGGGTAGCTATGGCTACACCTTC; CDR3 protein: CASSQQGSYGYTF; J gene: TRBJ1-2; V gene: TRBV7-3; clone size: -; D gene: -
CDR3 DNA: TGTGCCAGCAATCCTACACAGGGGTCCCACGAGCAGTACTTC; CDR3 protein: CASNPTQGSHEQYF; J gene: TRBJ2-7; V gene: TRBV6-5; clone size: -; D gene: TRBD1
CDR3 DNA: TGCGCCAGCAGCTTATCGGGCACCCAAGAGACCCAGTACTTC; CDR3 protein: CASSLSGTQETQYF; J gene: TRBJ2-5; V gene: TRBV5-1; clone size: -; D gene: -
CDR3 DNA: TGCGCCAGCGGGACTAGCGGGGTAGCCCCAAAGGAGCAGTTCTTC; CDR3 protein: CASGTSGVAPKEQFF; J gene: TRBJ2-1; V gene: TRBV5-1; clone size: -; D gene: TRBD2
CDR3 DNA: TGTGCCAGCAGTGACTCGCCTAGCGGGGGGGCTACAGATACGCAGTATTTT; CDR3 protein: CASSDSPSGGATDTQYF; J gene: TRBJ2-3; V gene: TRBV6-4; clone size: -; D gene: TRBD2
CDR3 DNA: TGTGCCAGCTCACCAATAGCGGGAGGGCGCGGGAACAATGAGCAGTTCTTC; CDR3 protein: CASSPIAGGRGNNEQFF; J gene: TRBJ2-1; V gene: TRBV18; clone size: -; D gene: TRBD2
CDR3 DNA: TGTGCCACCACGGGAGCTAGCACAGATACGCAGTATTTT; CDR3 protein: CATTGASTDTQYF; J gene: TRBJ2-3; V gene: TRBV28; clone size: -; D gene: -
CDR3 DNA: TGTGCCAGCAGTGCTCTAACCGCCCTCTCTGGGGCCAACGTCCTGACTTTC; CDR3 protein: CASSALTALSGANVLTF; J gene: TRBJ2-6; V gene: TRBV6-1; clone size: -; D gene: -
CDR3 DNA: TGTGCCAGTAGTCCCGGACAGTACACCGGGGAGCTGTTTTTT; CDR3 protein: CASSPGQYTGELFF; J gene: TRBJ2-2; V gene: TRBV19; clone size: -; D gene: -
CDR3 DNA: TGTGCCAGCAGGGCAAGCAATCAGCCCCAGCATTTT; CDR3 protein: CASRASNQPQHF; J gene: TRBJ1-5; V gene: TRBV9; clone size: -; D gene: -
CDR3 DNA: TGTGCCAGCACCCCCAGGGGGCATTGGACAGATACGCAGTATTTT; CDR3 protein: CASTPRGHWTDTQYF; J gene: TRBJ2-3; V gene: TRBV27; clone size: -; D gene: TRBD1
CDR3 DNA: TGCGCCAGCAGATCGACAGGGTCCTACGAGCAGTACTTC; CDR3 protein: CASRSTGSYEQYF; J gene: TRBJ2-7; V gene: TRBV5-1; clone size: -; D gene: TRBD1
CDR3 DNA: TGTGCCAGCTCACCACTCGGCGGCACTGGAAACACCATATATTTT; CDR3 protein: CASSPLGGTGNTIYF; J gene: TRBJ1-3; V gene: TRBV18; clone size: -; D gene: -
CDR3 DNA: TGTGCCAGCTCACCACCGCCGGGGACTAGCGGGAGTGGGGAGACCCAGTACTTC; CDR3 protein: CASSPPPGTSGSGETQYF; J gene: TRBJ2-5; V gene: TRBV18; clone size: -; D gene: TRBD2
CDR3 DNA: TGCGCCAGCAGCACCGGCCGGGGTCCCGGAGGTGAAAAACTGTTTTTT; CDR3 protein: CASSTGRGPGGEKLFF; J gene: TRBJ1-4; V gene: TRBV5-1; clone size: -; D gene: -